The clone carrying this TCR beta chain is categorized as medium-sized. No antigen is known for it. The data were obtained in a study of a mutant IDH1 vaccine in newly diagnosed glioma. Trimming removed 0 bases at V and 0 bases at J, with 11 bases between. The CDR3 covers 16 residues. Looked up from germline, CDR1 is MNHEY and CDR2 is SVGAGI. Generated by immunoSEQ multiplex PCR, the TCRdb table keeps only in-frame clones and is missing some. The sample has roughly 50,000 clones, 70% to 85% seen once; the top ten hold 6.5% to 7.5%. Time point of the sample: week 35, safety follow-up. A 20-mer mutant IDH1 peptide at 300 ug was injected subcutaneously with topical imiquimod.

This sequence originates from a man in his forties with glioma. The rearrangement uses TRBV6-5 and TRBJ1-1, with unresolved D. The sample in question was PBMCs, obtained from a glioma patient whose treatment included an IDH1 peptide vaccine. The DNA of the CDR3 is TGTGCCAGCAGTTACTCGTATGGGATCATGAACACTGAAGCTTTCTTT. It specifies CASSYSYGIMNTEAFF.